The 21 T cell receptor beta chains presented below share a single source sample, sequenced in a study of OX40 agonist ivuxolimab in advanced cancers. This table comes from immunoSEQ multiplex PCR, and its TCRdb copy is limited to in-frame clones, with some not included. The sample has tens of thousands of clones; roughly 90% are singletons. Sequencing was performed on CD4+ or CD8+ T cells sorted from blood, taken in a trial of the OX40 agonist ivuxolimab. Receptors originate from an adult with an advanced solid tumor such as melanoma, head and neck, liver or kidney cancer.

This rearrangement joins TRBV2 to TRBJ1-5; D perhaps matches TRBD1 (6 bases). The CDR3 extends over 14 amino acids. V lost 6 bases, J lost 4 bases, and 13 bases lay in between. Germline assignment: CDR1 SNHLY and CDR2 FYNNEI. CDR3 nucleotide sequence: TGTGCCAGCAGGGAGGACCAGGGGAATCAGCCCCAGCATTTT. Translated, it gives CASREDQGNQPQHF.

CDR3 sequence reads: CASMREASNQPQHF. The CDR3 DNA sequence: TGTGCCAGTATGAGGGAGGCTAGCAATCAGCCCCAGCATTTT. The J gene is TRBJ1-5, the V gene TRBV19; the D is unclear. The length of the CDR3 is 14 residues. Per germline, CDR1 LNHDA and CDR2 SQIVND (reference sequence). V was clipped by 7 bases and J by 0 bases, with 10 bases between them.

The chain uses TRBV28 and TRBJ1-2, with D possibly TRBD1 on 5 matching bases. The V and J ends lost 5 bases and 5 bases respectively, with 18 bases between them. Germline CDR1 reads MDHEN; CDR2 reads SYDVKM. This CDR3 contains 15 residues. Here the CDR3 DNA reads TGTGCCAGCAGTCCCCGAGGGAGGGGCCCGTATGGCTACACCTTC. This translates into CASSPRGRGPYGYTF.

CDR3 residues: CASSYRTFGVEQYF. The DNA of the CDR3 is TGTGCCAGCAGTTACCGGACATTCGGGGTCGAGCAGTACTTC. This chain joins TRBV6-5 and TRBJ2-7; D possibly uses TRBD1 or TRBD2 (5 bases each). CDR1 MNHEY and CDR2 SVGAGI come from the germline V gene. The V end lost 2 bases, the J end lost 6 bases, and 14 bases lay between the germline ends. The CDR3 loop spans 14 amino acids.

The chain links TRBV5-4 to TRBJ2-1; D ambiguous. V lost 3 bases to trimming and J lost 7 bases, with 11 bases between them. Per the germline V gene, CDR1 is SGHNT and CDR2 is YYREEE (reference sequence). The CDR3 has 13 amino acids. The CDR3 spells CASSSYSRNEQFF. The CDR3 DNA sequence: TGTGCCAGCAGCTCCTACTCCCGGAATGAGCAGTTCTTC.

DNA of the CDR3: TGTGCCAGCAGCTTGATAGGGGGGATGTCTGGAAACACCATATATTTT. Protein sequence: CASSLIGGMSGNTIYF. V is TRBV5-4 and J is TRBJ1-3; the D gene is possibly TRBD1 (6 bases). The CDR3 is 16 residues long. Germline V gene data show CDR1 as SGHNT and CDR2 as YYREEE (reference sequence). The V end was cut by 1 base, the J end by 1 base, with 12 bases between.

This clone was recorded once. CDR3 amino acids: CASSLGDSLTEAFF. CDR3 nucleotide sequence: TGCGCCAGCAGCTTGGGGGACAGTCTCACTGAAGCTTTCTTT. The chain links TRBV5-1 to TRBJ1-1; TRBD1 agrees at 7 bases. The germline gives CDR1 SGHRS, CDR2 YFSETQ. Trimming took 0 bases from V and 4 from J; bases not matched to a gene: 3. This CDR3 has 14 amino acids.

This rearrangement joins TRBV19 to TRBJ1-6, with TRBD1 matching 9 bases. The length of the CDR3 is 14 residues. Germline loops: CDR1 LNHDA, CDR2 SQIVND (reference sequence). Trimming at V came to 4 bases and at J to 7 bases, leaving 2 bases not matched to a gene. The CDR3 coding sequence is TGTGCCAGTAGTAGGACAGGGGACAATTCACCCCTCCACTTT. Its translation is CASSRTGDNSPLHF.

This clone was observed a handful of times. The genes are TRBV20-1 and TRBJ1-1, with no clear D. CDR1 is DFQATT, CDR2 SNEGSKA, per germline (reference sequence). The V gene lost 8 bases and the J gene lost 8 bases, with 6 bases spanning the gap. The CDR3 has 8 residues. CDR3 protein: CSFSEAFF. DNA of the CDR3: TGCAGTTTTAGCGAAGCTTTCTTT.

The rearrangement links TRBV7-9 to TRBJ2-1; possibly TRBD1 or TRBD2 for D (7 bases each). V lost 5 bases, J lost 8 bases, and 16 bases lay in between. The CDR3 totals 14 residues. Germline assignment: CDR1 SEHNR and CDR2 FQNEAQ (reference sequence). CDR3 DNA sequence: TGTGCCAGCAGCCCCTCAGGGGGGGGCGATGAGCAGTTCTTC. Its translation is CASSPSGGGDEQFF.

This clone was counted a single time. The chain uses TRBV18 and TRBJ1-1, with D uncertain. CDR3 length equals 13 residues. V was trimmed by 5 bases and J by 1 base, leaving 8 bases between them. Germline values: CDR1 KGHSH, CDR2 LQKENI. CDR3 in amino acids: CASSVQRNTEAFF. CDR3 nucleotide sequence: TGTGCCAGCTCAGTACAGAGGAACACTGAAGCTTTCTTT.

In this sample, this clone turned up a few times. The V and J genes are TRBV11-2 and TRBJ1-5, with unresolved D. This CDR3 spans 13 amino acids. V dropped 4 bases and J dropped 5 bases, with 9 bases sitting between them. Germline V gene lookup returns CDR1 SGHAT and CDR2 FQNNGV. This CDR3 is CASSSTTDQPQHF. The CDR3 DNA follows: TGTGCCAGCAGCTCCACGACCGATCAGCCCCAGCATTTT.

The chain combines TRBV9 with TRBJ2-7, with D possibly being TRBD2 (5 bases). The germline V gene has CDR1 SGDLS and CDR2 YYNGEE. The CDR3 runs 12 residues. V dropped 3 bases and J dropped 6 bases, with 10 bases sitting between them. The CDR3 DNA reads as TGTGCCAGCAGCGCCGGAGGTCGCGAGCAGTACTTC. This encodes CASSAGGREQYF.

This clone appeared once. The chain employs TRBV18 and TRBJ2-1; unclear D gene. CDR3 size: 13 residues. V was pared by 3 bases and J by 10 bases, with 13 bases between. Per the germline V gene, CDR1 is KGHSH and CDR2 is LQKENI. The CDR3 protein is CASSPFLEREQFF. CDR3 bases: TGTGCCAGCTCACCCTTTTTGGAGCGAGAGCAGTTCTTC.

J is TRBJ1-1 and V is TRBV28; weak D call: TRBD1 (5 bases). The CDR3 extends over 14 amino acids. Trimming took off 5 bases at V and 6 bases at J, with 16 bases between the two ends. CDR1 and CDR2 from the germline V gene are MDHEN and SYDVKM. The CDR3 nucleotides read TGTGCCAGCAGTCCAGGAGGGGATCTCGCTGAAGCTTTCTTT. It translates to CASSPGGDLAEAFF.

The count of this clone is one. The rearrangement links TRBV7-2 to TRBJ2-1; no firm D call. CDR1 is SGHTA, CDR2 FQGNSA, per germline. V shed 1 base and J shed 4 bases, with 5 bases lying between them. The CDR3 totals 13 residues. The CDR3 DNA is TGTGCCAGCAGCTTAGGGAATTACAATGAGCAGTTCTTC. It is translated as CASSLGNYNEQFF.

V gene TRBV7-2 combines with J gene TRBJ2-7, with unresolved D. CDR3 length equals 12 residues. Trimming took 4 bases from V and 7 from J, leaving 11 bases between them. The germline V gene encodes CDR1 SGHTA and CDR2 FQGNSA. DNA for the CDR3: TGTGCCAGCAGCTCCTTACAATTAGAGCAGTACTTC. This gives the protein CASSSLQLEQYF.

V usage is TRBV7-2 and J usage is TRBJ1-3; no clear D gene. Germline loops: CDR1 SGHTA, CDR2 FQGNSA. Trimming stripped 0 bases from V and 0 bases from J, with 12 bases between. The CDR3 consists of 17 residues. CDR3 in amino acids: CASSLAGPAGSGNTIYF. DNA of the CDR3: TGTGCCAGCAGCTTAGCGGGTCCAGCTGGCTCTGGAAACACCATATATTTT. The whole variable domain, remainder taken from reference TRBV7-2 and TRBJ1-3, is GAGVSQSPSNKVTEKGKDVELRCDPISGHTALYWYRQSLGQGLEFLIYFQGNSAPDKSGLPSDRFSAERTGGSVSTLTIQRTQQEDSAVYLCASSLAGPAGSGNTIYFGEGSWLTVV.

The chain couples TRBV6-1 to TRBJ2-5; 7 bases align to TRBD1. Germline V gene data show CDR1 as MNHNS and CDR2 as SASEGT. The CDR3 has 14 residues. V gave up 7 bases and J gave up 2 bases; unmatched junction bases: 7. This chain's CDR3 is CASNTGTAQETQYF. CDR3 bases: TGTGCCAGCAATACCGGGACAGCACAAGAGACCCAGTACTTC.

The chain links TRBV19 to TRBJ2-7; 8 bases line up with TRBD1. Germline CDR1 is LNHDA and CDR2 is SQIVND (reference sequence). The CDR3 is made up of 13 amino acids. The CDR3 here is CATQGQGTYEQYF. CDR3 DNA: TGTGCGACCCAAGGACAGGGAACCTACGAGCAGTACTTC.

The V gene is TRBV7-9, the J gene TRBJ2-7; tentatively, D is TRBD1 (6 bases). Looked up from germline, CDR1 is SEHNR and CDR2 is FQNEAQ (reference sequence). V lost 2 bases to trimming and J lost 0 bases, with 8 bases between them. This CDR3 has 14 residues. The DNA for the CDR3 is TGTGCCAGCAGCTTAACAGGGACCTCCTACGAGCAGTACTTC. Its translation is CASSLTGTSYEQYF.